The T cell receptor beta chain described here comes from a study of cytomegalovirus exposure and HLA in healthy donors. Whole-study results and caveats: The classifier reportedly diagnosed cytomegalovirus status with high sensitivity and specificity. Most TCR sequences were rare, but some public TCRs occurred in many donors. A subsequent analysis found that TCR clusters from the first cohort also tended to co-occur in the roughly 120 validation repertoires, with approximately 95% of cluster scores above 0.

From the 120-subject validation cohort, which was separate from the approximately 720-subject first cohort, the donors were drawn. Data came from immunoSEQ multiplex PCR; TCRdb stores just in-frame clones and leaves some out. Among approximately 160,000 clones, approximately 87% were seen once, and the ten largest hold roughly 6%. The CDR3 has 13 amino acids. Trimming took 9 bases from V and 5 from J, leaving 14 bases between them. Germline V CDR1 and CDR2: SNHLY, FYNNEI. This clone has a handful of counts. Its antigen is unknown. The sample comprised PBMCs. This clonotype originated in a woman aged 30 to 39 in good health and CMV-seronegative. The chain has TRBV2 and TRBJ1-5, with D tentatively TRBD1 (6 bases). CDR3 loop: CASQRDTDQPQHF. In DNA, the CDR3 is TGTGCCAGTCAACGGGACACCGATCAGCCCCAGCATTTT.